Reported below is one T cell receptor (beta chain). This specimen comes from a study of CD8 T cells in Susac syndrome. With random hexamers, 0.5 to 1 ug RNA was reverse transcribed. A single record per CDR3 protein comes from TCRdb applying MiXCR to the immunoSEQ multiplex PCR reads. The sample includes around 150,000 distinct CDR3 sequences, 95% seen only once; the top ten take 0.18%. V dropped 2 bases and J dropped 0; count of bases not matched to a gene: 4. Germline CDR1 DFQATT, CDR2 SNEGSKA (reference sequence). The CDR3 sequence is 16 residues long. This chain joins TRBV20-1 and TRBJ2-7; TRBD2 aligns across 13 bases. Sequences were obtained from CD8+ T cells from PBMCs. The sequence was obtained from a human donor with Susac syndrome. The CDR3 here is CSARRGLAGFSYEQYF. DNA for the CDR3: TGCAGTGCTAGACGGGGACTAGCGGGATTCTCCTACGAGCAGTACTTC.